A single sample is the source of the 14 T cell receptor beta chains below, sequenced in a study of T cells in localized non-small cell lung cancer. Sequenced by immunoSEQ multiplex PCR; TCRdb stores in-frame clones only, minus some. The table shows approximately 30,000 clones, with about nine tenths occurring only once. This specimen consisted of peripheral blood, obtained before any cancer treatment. The receptors shown here come from a woman aged 35-70 years with stage I lung adenocarcinoma.

The chain couples TRBV19 to TRBJ1-2; tentative D call: TRBD1 (6 bases). The ends were cut back, 5 bases at V and 3 bases at J, with 13 bases in the middle. The length of the CDR3 is 14 residues. The germline V gene has CDR1 LNHDA and CDR2 SQIVND (reference sequence). CDR3 bases: TGTGCCAGTAGTCCCTTGGCAGGGGACTATGGCTACACCTTC. Protein product: CASSPLAGDYGYTF.

The chain is built from TRBV7-9 and TRBJ2-7; the D call may be TRBD1 or TRBD2 (5 bases each). There are 15 residues in the CDR3. V lost 3 bases and J lost 2, with 14 bases in between. Germline V gene lookup returns CDR1 SEHNR and CDR2 FQNEAQ (reference sequence). This chain's CDR3 is CASSFRGATTYEQYF. Written as DNA, the CDR3 is TGTGCCAGCAGCTTTCGGGGCGCAACGACCTACGAGCAGTACTTC.

This clone was seen more than once but under ten times. The gene calls are TRBV5-1 and TRBJ1-1; 7 bases are a match to TRBD1. Germline V gives CDR1 SGHRS, CDR2 YFSETQ. There are 14 residues in the CDR3. V lost 4 bases to trimming and J lost 1 base; unmatched junction nucleotides: 4. The CDR3 reads CASSLGQPNTEAFF. The CDR3 DNA is TGCGCCAGCAGCCTGGGACAGCCGAACACTGAAGCTTTCTTT.

The chain combines TRBV7-9 with TRBJ2-3; the D gene could be TRBD1 or TRBD2 (6 bases each). V was pared by 4 bases and J by 5 bases, with 19 bases between. CDR3 length: 16 amino acids. From germline, CDR1 is SEHNR and CDR2 FQNEAQ (reference sequence). In nucleotides, the CDR3 is TGTGCCAGCAGCTCCCCCCACAGGGAGGATGGAGATACGCAGTATTTT. It is translated as CASSSPHREDGDTQYF.

The CDR3 bases are TGTGCCAGCAGTTTTATGACTACAGGAGATACGCAGTATTTT. Translation gives CASSFMTTGDTQYF. The chain is built from TRBV27 and TRBJ2-3; D is perhaps TRBD1 or TRBD2 (5 bases each). Trimming took 3 bases from V and 5 from J, leaving 12 bases between them. This CDR3 is 14 amino acids long. Germline V gene data show CDR1 as MNHEY and CDR2 as SMNVEV (reference sequence).

The chain couples TRBV5-6 to TRBJ1-2; no reliable D call. V was trimmed by 1 base and J by 0 bases, leaving 10 bases between them. CDR3 length equals 15 residues. Germline values: CDR1 SGHDT, CDR2 YYEEEE. In nucleotides, the CDR3 is TGTGCCAGCAGCTTGATCGACGGAACTAACTATGGCTACACCTTC. It translates to CASSLIDGTNYGYTF. The full variable domain, in which reference TRBV5-6 and TRBJ1-2 provide the parts outside the CDR3, is DAGVTQSPTHLIKTRGQQVTLRCSPKSGHDTVSWYQQALGQGPQFIFQYYEEEERQRGNFPDRFSGHQFPNYSSELNVNALLLGDSALYLCASSLIDGTNYGYTFGSGTRLTVV.

The chain has TRBV13 and TRBJ1-4, with TRBD1 matching over 10 bases. V gave up 6 bases and J gave up 8 bases; unmatched junction bases: 9. CDR3 length: 15 residues. CDR1 and CDR2 (germline): PRHDT, FYEKMQ (reference sequence). CDR3 amino acids: CASRETGTGDEKLFF. The CDR3 DNA reads TGTGCCAGCAGGGAAACCGGGACAGGGGACGAAAAACTGTTTTTT.

The chain has TRBV4-3 and TRBJ2-7, with D tentatively TRBD2 (6 bases). There are 16 residues in the CDR3. CDR1 is LGHNA and CDR2 is YSLEER in the germline V gene. V was cut by 0 bases and J by 1 base, with 13 bases left in between. In DNA form, the CDR3 reads TGCGCCAGCAGCCAAGATGTTGGCGGGGTATCCTACGAGCAGTACTTC. This codes for CASSQDVGGVSYEQYF.

This chain uses TRBV5-1 with TRBJ2-5, with 11 positions matching TRBD2. The ends lost 0 bases at V and 1 base at J; junction bases unmatched: 17. Germline V gene lookup returns CDR1 SGHRS and CDR2 YFSETQ. The length of the CDR3 is 21 residues. The CDR3 region is CASSLVSSGGSVEWSQETQYF. The CDR3 region has the DNA TGCGCCAGCAGCTTGGTTTCTAGCGGGGGGTCTGTGGAGTGGAGCCAAGAGACCCAGTACTTC.

The chain is built from TRBV9 and TRBJ2-2; 8 nucleotides match TRBD1. The germline CDR1 and CDR2 sequences are SGDLS and YYNGEE. V lost 5 bases and J lost 5; bases outside the gene matches: 5. The CDR3 loop spans 14 amino acids. The CDR3 nucleotides read TGTGCCAGCAGGCATACAGGGGGAACCGGGGAGCTGTTTTTT. Amino acid sequence: CASRHTGGTGELFF.

This sequence joins TRBV6-9 and TRBJ1-2; D is unclear. This CDR3 contains 14 residues. CDR1 and CDR2 from the germline V gene are MNHGY and SVAAGI. V was clipped by 3 bases and J by 4 bases, with 12 bases between them. In DNA form, the CDR3 reads TGTGCCAGCAGTTACTCGATAAAGGGCTATGGCTACACCTTC. Its protein product is CASSYSIKGYGYTF.

J is TRBJ1-4 and V is TRBV18; TRBD1 might be the D (6 bases). The CDR3 covers 14 residues. The germline gives CDR1 KGHSH, CDR2 LQKENI. The V end was cut by 4 bases, the J end by 8 bases, with 14 bases between. The CDR3, as DNA: TGTGCCAGCTCACTTCCAGGGGAAGGGGAAAAACTGTTTTTT. Translating gives CASSLPGEGEKLFF. The full variable domain, completed using reference TRBV18 and TRBJ1-4, is NAGVMQNPRHLVRRRGQEARLRCSPMKGHSHVYWYRQLPEEGLKFMVYLQKENIIDESGMPKERFSAEFPKEGPSILRIQQVVRGDSAAYFCASSLPGEGEKLFFGSGTQLSVL.

V gene TRBV29-1 combines with J gene TRBJ2-3; TRBD1 is a possible D gene (6 bases). V gave up 3 bases and J gave up 6 bases, with 16 bases separating them. CDR3 size: 14 residues. CDR1 is SQVTM and CDR2 is ANQGSEA in the germline V gene. The CDR3 DNA reads TGCAGCGTTGAGAGATTACAGGGAATCGATACGCAGTATTTT. This codes for CSVERLQGIDTQYF.

The V call is TRBV10-2, the J call TRBJ2-1; D gene uncertain. V was clipped by 4 bases and J by 4 bases, with 8 bases between them. Germline lookup yields CDR1 WSHSY and CDR2 SAAADI. The CDR3 loop spans 13 amino acids. CDR3 sequence reads: CASSADSYNEQFF. CDR3 nucleotides: TGCGCCAGCAGTGCTGACTCTTACAATGAGCAGTTCTTC.